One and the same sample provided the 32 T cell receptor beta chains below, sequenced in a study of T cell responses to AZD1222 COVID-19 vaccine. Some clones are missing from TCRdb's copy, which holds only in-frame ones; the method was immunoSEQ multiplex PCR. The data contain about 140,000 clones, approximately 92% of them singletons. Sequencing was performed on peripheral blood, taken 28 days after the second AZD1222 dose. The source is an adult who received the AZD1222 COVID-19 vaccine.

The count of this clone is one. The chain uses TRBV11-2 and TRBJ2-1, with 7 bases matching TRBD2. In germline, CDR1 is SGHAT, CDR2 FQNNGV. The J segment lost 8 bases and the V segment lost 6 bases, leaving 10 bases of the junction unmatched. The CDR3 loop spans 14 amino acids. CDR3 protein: CASSERGEYDEQFF. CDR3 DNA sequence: TGTGCCAGCAGTGAACGGGGGGAGTACGATGAGCAGTTCTTC.

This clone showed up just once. CDR3 DNA: TGTGCCAGCAGTAGCCCGGGACTAGTAAGTCGGGCAGAGACCCAGTACTTC. Its protein is CASSSPGLVSRAETQYF. This rearrangement joins TRBV28 to TRBJ2-5; 8 bases fit TRBD2. CDR1 is MDHEN and CDR2 is SYDVKM in the germline V gene. This CDR3 spans 17 amino acids. The J segment lost 4 bases and the V segment lost 5 bases, leaving 15 bases of the junction unmatched.

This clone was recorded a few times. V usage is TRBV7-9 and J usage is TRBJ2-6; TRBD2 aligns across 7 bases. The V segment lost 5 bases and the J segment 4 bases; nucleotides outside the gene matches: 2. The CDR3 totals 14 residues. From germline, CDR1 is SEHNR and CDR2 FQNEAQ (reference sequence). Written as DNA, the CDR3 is TGTGCCAGCAGCCGCGGGGGAGGGGCCAACGTCCTGACTTTC. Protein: CASSRGGGANVLTF.

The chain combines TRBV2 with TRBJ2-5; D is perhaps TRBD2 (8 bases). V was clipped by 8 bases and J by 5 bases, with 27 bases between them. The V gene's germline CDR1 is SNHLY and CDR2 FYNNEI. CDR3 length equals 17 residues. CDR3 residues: CASVIWDSRGGFETQYF. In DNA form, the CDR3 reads TGTGCCAGCGTTATATGGGACAGTCGGGGGGGCTTTGAGACCCAGTACTTC.

CDR3 in DNA: TGTGCCAGCAGCCAAACCGGGACAGTGCAGTTCTTC. This codes for CASSQTGTVQFF. The V gene is TRBV3-1 (or the pseudogene TRBV3-2), the J gene TRBJ2-1; TRBD1 agrees at 7 bases. The CDR3 has 12 amino acids. In germline, CDR1 is LGHDT, CDR2 YNNKEL (reference sequence). V shed 2 bases and J 12 bases; nucleotides not matched to a gene: 4.

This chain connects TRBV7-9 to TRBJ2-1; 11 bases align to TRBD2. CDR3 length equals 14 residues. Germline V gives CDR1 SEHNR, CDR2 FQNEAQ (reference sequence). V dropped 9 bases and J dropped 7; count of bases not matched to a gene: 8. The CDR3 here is CASAGTSGGNEQFF. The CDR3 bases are TGTGCCAGTGCCGGGACTAGCGGTGGGAATGAGCAGTTCTTC.

CDR3 nucleotides: TGTGCCAGCAGTGAGGCCTGGGACAGGCAAACCAATCAGCCCCAGCATTTT. It translates to CASSEAWDRQTNQPQHF. V gene TRBV6-1 combines with J gene TRBJ1-5, with TRBD1 matching 8 bases. This CDR3 contains 17 residues. Trimming took 3 bases from V and 3 from J; bases not matched to a gene: 10. The V gene's germline CDR1 is MNHNS and CDR2 SASEGT.

CDR3 protein: CASSVTDQPQHF. The CDR3 coding sequence is TGTGCCAGCAGCGTTACAGATCAGCCCCAGCATTTT. The chain combines TRBV6-5 with TRBJ1-5; unclear D gene. Per germline, CDR1 MNHEY and CDR2 SVGAGI. CDR3 length: 12 amino acids. Trimming removed 6 bases at V and 5 bases at J, with 8 bases between.

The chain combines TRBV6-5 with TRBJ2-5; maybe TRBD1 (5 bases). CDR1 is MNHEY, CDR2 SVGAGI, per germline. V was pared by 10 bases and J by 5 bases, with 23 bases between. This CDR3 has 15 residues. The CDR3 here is CATKNRLLVNETQYF. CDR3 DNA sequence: TGTGCCACCAAAAACAGGTTGCTGGTGAATGAGACCCAGTACTTC.

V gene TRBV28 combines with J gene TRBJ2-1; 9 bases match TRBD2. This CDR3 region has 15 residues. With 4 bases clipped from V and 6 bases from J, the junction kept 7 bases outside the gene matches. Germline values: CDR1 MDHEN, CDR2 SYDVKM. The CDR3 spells CASSSGTSFANEQFF. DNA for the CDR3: TGTGCCAGCAGTTCCGGGACTAGCTTCGCCAATGAGCAGTTCTTC.

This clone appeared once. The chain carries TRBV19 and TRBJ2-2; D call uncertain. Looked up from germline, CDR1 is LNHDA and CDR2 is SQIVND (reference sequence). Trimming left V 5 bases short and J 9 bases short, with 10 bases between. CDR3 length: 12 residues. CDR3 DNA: TGTGCCAGTAGTGTATTACATAGGGAGCTGTTTTTT. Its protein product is CASSVLHRELFF. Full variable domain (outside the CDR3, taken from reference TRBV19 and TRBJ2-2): DGGITQSPKYLFRKEGQNVTLSCEQNLNHDAMYWYRQDPGQGLRLIYYSQIVNDFQKGDIAEGYSVSREKKESFPLTVTSAQKNPTAFYLCASSVLHRELFFGEGSRLTVL.

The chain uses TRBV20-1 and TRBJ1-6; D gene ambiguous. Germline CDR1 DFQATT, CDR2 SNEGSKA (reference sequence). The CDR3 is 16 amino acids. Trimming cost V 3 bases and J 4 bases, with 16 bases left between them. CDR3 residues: CSASSLLVGYNSPLHF. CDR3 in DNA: TGCAGTGCTAGTTCGCTCTTAGTGGGGTATAATTCACCCCTCCACTTT.

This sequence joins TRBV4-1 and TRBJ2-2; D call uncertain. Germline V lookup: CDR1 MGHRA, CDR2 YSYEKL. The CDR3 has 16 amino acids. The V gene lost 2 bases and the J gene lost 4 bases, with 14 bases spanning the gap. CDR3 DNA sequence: TGCGCCAGCAGCCAATTCACGGGTCTCATCACCGGGGAGCTGTTTTTT. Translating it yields CASSQFTGLITGELFF.

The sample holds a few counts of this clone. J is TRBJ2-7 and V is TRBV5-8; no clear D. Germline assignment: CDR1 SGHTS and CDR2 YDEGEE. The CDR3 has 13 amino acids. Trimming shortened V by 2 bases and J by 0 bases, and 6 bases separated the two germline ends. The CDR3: CASSFTLSYEQYF. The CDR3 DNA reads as TGTGCCAGCAGCTTTACCCTCTCCTACGAGCAGTACTTC.

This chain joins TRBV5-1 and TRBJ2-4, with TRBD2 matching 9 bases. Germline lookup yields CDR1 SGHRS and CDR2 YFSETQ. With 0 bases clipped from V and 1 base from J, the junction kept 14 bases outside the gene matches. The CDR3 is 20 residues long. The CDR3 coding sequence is TGCGCCAGCAGCTTGGCCAGGCTAGCGGGGTCCAATCTGGCCAAAAACATTCAGTACTTC. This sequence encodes CASSLARLAGSNLAKNIQYF.

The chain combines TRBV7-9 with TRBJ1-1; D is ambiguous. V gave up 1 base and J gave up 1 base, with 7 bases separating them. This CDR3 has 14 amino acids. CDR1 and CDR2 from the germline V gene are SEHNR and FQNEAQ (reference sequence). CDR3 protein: CASSLVGRNTEAFF. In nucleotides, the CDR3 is TGTGCCAGCAGCTTAGTCGGGAGGAACACTGAAGCTTTCTTT. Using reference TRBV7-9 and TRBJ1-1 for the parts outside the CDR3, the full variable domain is DTGVSQNPRHKITKRGQNVTFRCDPISEHNRLYWYRQTLGQGPEFLTYFQNEAQLEKSRLLSDRFSAERPKGSFSTLEIQRTEQGDSAMYLCASSLVGRNTEAFFGQGTRLTVV.

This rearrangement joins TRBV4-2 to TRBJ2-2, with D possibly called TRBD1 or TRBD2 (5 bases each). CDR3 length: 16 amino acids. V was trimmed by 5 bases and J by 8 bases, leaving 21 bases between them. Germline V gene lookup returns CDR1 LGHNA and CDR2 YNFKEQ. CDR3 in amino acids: CASSVTGTGQLGELFF. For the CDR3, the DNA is TGTGCCAGCAGCGTAACCGGGACGGGGCAGTTAGGGGAGCTGTTTTTT.

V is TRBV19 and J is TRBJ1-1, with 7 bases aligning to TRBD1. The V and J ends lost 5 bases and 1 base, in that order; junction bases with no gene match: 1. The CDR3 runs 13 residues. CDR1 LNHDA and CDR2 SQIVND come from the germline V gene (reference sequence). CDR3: CASSRQGNTEAFF. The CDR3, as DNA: TGTGCCAGTAGTCGACAGGGGAACACTGAAGCTTTCTTT.

CDR3 in DNA: TGTGCCAGCAGTTGGGCTAGCGTTTACAATGAGCAGTTCTTC. It yields the protein CASSWASVYNEQFF. V usage is TRBV28 and J usage is TRBJ2-1; possibly TRBD2 for D (6 bases). The V gene's germline CDR1 is MDHEN and CDR2 SYDVKM. The CDR3 is 14 residues long. Trimming cost V 4 bases and J 4 bases, with 11 bases left between them.

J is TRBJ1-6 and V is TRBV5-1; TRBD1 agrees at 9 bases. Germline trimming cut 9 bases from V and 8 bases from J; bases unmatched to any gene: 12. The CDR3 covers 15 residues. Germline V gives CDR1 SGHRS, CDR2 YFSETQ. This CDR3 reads CAISSGTGSDSPLHF. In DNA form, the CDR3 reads TGCGCCATATCATCCGGGACAGGGTCCGATTCACCCCTCCACTTT.

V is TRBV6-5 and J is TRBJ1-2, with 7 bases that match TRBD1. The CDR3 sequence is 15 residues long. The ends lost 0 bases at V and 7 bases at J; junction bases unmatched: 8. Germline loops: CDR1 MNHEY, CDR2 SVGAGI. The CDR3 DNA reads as TGTGCCAGCAGTTACTCCAGACAGGGCGTGAGTGGCTACACCTTC. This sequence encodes CASSYSRQGVSGYTF.

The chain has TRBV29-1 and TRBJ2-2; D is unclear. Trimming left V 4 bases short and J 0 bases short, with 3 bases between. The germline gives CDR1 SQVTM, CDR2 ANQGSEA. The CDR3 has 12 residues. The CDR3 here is CSVGPNTGELFF. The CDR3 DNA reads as TGCAGCGTTGGTCCGAACACCGGGGAGCTGTTTTTT.

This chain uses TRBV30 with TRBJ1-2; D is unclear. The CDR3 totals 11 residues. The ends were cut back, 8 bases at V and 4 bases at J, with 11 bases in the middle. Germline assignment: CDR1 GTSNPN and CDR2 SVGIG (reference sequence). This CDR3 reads CAAGPLYGYTF. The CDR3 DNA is TGTGCCGCCGGGCCGCTCTATGGCTACACCTTC. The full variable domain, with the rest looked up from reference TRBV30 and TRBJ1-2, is SQTIHQWPATLVQPVGSPLSLECTVEGTSNPNLYWYRQAAGRGLQLLFYSVGIGQISSEVPQNLSASRPQDRQFILSSKKLLLSDSGFYLCAAGPLYGYTFGSGTRLTVV.

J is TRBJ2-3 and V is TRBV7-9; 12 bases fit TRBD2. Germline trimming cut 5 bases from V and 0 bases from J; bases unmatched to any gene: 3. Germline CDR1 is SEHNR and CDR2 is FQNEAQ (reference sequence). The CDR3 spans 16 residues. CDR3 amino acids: CASSTGLAGSTDTQYF. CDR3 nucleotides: TGTGCCAGCAGCACCGGACTAGCGGGGAGCACAGATACGCAGTATTTT.

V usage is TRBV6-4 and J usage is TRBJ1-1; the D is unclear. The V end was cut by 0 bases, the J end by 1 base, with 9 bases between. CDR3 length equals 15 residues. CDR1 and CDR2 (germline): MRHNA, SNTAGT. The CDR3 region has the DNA TGTGCCAGCAGTGACTCGTCGGCCAGGAACACTGAAGCTTTCTTT. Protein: CASSDSSARNTEAFF.

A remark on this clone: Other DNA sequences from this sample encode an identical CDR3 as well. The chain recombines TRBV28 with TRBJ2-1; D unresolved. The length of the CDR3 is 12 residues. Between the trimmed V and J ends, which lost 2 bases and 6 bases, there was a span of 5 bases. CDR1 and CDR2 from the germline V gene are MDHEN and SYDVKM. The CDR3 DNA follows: TGTGCCAGCAGTTTAAACAGCAATGAGCAGTTCTTC. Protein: CASSLNSNEQFF.

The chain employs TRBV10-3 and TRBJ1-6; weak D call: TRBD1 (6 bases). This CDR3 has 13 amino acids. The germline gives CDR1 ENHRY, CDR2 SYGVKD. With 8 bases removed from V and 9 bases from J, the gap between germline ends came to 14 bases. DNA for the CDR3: TGTGCCATCGCGGGACAAGTATCTTCACCCCTCCACTTT. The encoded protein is CAIAGQVSSPLHF.

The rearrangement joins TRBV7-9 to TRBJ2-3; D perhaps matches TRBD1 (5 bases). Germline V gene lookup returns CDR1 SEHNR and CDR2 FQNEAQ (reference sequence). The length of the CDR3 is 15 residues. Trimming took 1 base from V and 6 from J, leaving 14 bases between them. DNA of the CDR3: TGTGCCAGCAGCTTAGAGGCCTACGCAGGGGATACGCAGTATTTT. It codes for CASSLEAYAGDTQYF.

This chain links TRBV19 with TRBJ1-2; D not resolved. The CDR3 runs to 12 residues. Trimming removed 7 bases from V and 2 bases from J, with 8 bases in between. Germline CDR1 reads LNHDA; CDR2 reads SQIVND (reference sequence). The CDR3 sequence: CASTPGNYGYTF. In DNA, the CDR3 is TGTGCCAGTACTCCGGGAAACTATGGCTACACCTTC.

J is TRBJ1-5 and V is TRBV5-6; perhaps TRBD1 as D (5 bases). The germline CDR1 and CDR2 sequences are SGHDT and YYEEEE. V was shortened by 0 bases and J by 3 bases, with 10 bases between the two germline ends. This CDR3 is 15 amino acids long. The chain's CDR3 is CASSLGQKFNQPQHF. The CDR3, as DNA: TGTGCCAGCAGCTTGGGACAGAAGTTCAATCAGCCCCAGCATTTT.

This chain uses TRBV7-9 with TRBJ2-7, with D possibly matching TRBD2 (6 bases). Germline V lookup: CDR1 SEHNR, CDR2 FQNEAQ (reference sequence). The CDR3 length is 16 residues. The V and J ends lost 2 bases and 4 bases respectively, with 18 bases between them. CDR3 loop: CASSLKWRGEGYEQYF. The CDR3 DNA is TGTGCCAGCAGCTTAAAGTGGAGGGGCGAGGGGTACGAGCAGTACTTC.

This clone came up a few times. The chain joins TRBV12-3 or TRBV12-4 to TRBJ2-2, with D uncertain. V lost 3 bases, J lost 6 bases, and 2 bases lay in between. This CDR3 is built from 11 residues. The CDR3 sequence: CASSFSGELFF. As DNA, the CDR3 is TGTGCCAGCAGTTTCTCCGGGGAGCTGTTTTTT.